Each of the 2 T cell receptor beta chains below was sequenced from the same sample in a study of blood T cell repertoires in COVID-19. Using immunoSEQ multiplex PCR, the repertoire was profiled, and TCRdb retains in-frame clones only, with some absent. Of around 260,000 clones listed, under 85% were seen once; the top ten hold 0.7% to 1%. Source material: peripheral blood. Receptor source: a human donor with COVID-19, enrolled during active disease. The donor label of this sample is uncertain.

The chain combines TRBV19 with TRBJ2-3; 7 bases are a match to TRBD2. From germline, CDR1 is LNHDA and CDR2 SQIVND (reference sequence). CDR3 length: 15 amino acids. Losses at the gene ends were 4 bases for V and 4 bases for J; bases not matched to a gene: 8. CDR3 coding DNA: TGTGCCAGTAGTAGAGGACCTGGGGGGGCAGATACGCAGTATTTT. As protein: CASSRGPGGADTQYF.

The chain is built from TRBV12-3 or TRBV12-4 and TRBJ1-2; unclear D gene. The CDR3 length is 13 residues. V lost 6 bases and J lost 0, with 8 bases in between. The CDR3 sequence is CASRVAANYGYTF. The CDR3 DNA follows: TGTGCCAGCAGGGTAGCCGCTAACTATGGCTACACCTTC.